What follows are 21 T cell receptor beta chains derived from one specimen sequenced in a study of identifying expanded T cells in peripheral blood. Measured with immunoSEQ multiplex PCR; TCRdb has only the in-frame clones, and not every one. The data hold around 81,000 clones, with about 85% observed a single time. Sequencing was done on a sample of blood. Receptor source: a person between 18 and 75 years old in good health.

The chain combines TRBV28 with TRBJ1-2; D gene ambiguous. Germline V gives CDR1 MDHEN, CDR2 SYDVKM. The V end lost 7 bases, the J end lost 4 bases, and 10 bases lay between the germline ends. This CDR3 has 12 residues. The CDR3 coding sequence is TGTGCCAGCATGGATCAGTCCTATGGCTACACCTTC. Translating gives CASMDQSYGYTF.

This clone was recorded at least ten times. This rearrangement joins TRBV7-6 to TRBJ1-2, with no clear D. The CDR3 consists of 12 residues. Trimming removed 1 base from V and 10 bases from J, with 10 bases in between. Germline V lookup: CDR1 SGHVS, CDR2 FNYEAQ. CDR3 sequence reads: CASSLEGKFYTF. The DNA of the CDR3 is TGTGCCAGCAGCTTAGAGGGCAAATTCTACACCTTC.

In this sample, this clone turned up once. The chain employs TRBV4-1 and TRBJ2-7; the D gene is possibly TRBD1 (5 bases). The CDR3 consists of 15 residues. The V end was cut by 1 base, the J end by 5 bases, with 15 bases between. From germline, CDR1 is MGHRA and CDR2 YSYEKL. In nucleotides, the CDR3 is TGCGCCAGCAGCCAAGTCCCGGACACTCGGGACGAGCAGTACTTC. Protein sequence: CASSQVPDTRDEQYF.

The rearrangement uses TRBV7-2 and TRBJ1-3; perhaps TRBD1 as D (6 bases). Trimming took 5 bases from V and 1 from J, leaving 15 bases between them. Germline V gene lookup returns CDR1 SGHTA and CDR2 FQGNSA. This CDR3 region has 16 residues. CDR3 residues: CASSTNRDWSGNTIYF. The CDR3 DNA reads as TGTGCCAGCAGCACCAACAGGGACTGGTCTGGAAACACCATATATTTT.

V is TRBV18 and J is TRBJ1-3; D remains unclear. Looked up from germline, CDR1 is KGHSH and CDR2 is LQKENI. The CDR3 sequence is 15 residues long. With 3 bases removed from V and 0 bases from J, the gap between germline ends came to 9 bases. The CDR3 DNA reads TGTGCCAGCTCACCTGGACTCTACTCTGGAAACACCATATATTTT. This sequence encodes CASSPGLYSGNTIYF.

This clone has just a few counts. The CDR3 region has the DNA TGTGCCAGTATGGGGAGTCAGGGGACAAGCGGCTATGGCTACACCTTC. Translating it yields CASMGSQGTSGYGYTF. The rearrangement links TRBV19 to TRBJ1-2; maybe TRBD1 (6 bases). The CDR3 contains 16 residues. Between the trimmed V and J ends, which lost 7 bases and 4 bases, there was a span of 22 bases. Germline V gene data show CDR1 as LNHDA and CDR2 as SQIVND (reference sequence).

The gene calls are TRBV18 and TRBJ2-1, with a possible D match to TRBD1 (8 bases). Trimming took off 6 bases at V and 9 bases at J, with 18 bases between the two ends. Germline CDR1 KGHSH, CDR2 LQKENI. The CDR3 covers 14 residues. The chain's CDR3 is CASSTKTGEGEQFF. The CDR3 bases are TGTGCCAGCTCCACGAAGACAGGGGAGGGTGAGCAGTTCTTC.

The count of this clone is one. This chain uses TRBV6-5 with TRBJ1-1; D uncertain. The CDR3 is made up of 14 amino acids. The ends were cut back, 5 bases at V and 1 base at J, with 11 bases in the middle. Per germline, CDR1 MNHEY and CDR2 SVGAGI. The CDR3 sequence: CASSPIGPNTEAFF. The CDR3 nucleotides read TGTGCCAGCAGTCCCATCGGACCGAACACTGAAGCTTTCTTT.

This clone appeared a few times. The chain links TRBV2 to TRBJ1-1; D gene unclear. V lost 7 bases and J lost 11, with 14 bases in between. This CDR3 contains 11 residues. The germline gives CDR1 SNHLY, CDR2 FYNNEI. The CDR3 is CASISGWWAFF. As DNA, the CDR3 is TGTGCCAGCATAAGCGGTTGGTGGGCTTTCTTT.

The rearrangement links TRBV18 to TRBJ2-1; D perhaps matches TRBD1 (5 bases). This CDR3 region has 14 residues. V was trimmed by 0 bases and J by 8 bases, leaving 11 bases between them. Germline CDR1 KGHSH, CDR2 LQKENI. CDR3 protein: CASSPPSGAYEQFF. CDR3 DNA: TGTGCCAGCTCACCACCGTCTGGGGCTTATGAGCAGTTCTTC.

The rearrangement joins TRBV7-9 to TRBJ2-3, with D maybe TRBD1 (5 bases). This CDR3 spans 19 amino acids. Trimming stripped 2 bases from V and 4 bases from J, with 25 bases between. Per germline, CDR1 SEHNR and CDR2 FQNEAQ (reference sequence). In nucleotides, the CDR3 is TGTGCCAGCAGCTTACCTCAAGTGCAACAGGAAAAAGTGGCAGATACGCAGTATTTT. This encodes CASSLPQVQQEKVADTQYF. The whole variable domain, filled in from reference TRBV7-9 and TRBJ2-3, reads DTGVSQNPRHKITKRGQNVTFRCDPISEHNRLYWYRQTLGQGPEFLTYFQNEAQLEKSRLLSDRFSAERPKGSFSTLEIQRTEQGDSAMYLCASSLPQVQQEKVADTQYFGPGTRLTVL.

The chain couples TRBV19 to TRBJ1-2; D call uncertain. The V gene lost 6 bases and the J gene lost 0 bases, with 11 bases spanning the gap. This CDR3 is 14 amino acids long. Looked up from germline, CDR1 is LNHDA and CDR2 is SQIVND (reference sequence). CDR3 coding DNA: TGTGCCAGTAGCCCCGCCTATTCTAACTATGGCTACACCTTC. This sequence encodes CASSPAYSNYGYTF.

V is TRBV6-5 and J is TRBJ2-3; 9 bases agree with TRBD1. CDR3 length equals 15 residues. Germline CDR1 is MNHEY and CDR2 is SVGAGI. V lost 2 bases, J lost 5 bases, and 5 bases stayed unmatched. DNA of the CDR3: TGTGCCAGCAGTTACGGGACAGGGAAGGGAGATACGCAGTATTTT. Translated: CASSYGTGKGDTQYF.

V is TRBV2 and J is TRBJ2-6, with unresolved D. The CDR3 is made up of 15 amino acids. Trimming pared 6 bases from V and 0 bases from J, leaving 9 bases between. Germline V gene lookup returns CDR1 SNHLY and CDR2 FYNNEI. The CDR3 nucleotides are TGTGCCAGCAGCCTCGACGGCTCTGGGGCCAACGTCCTGACTTTC. Amino acids: CASSLDGSGANVLTF. The entire variable domain, with the rest obtained from reference TRBV2 and TRBJ2-6, is as follows: EPEVTQTPSHQVTQMGQEVILRCVPISNHLYFYWYRQILGQKVEFLVSFYNNEISEKSEIFDDQFSVERPDGSNFTLKIRSTKLEDSAMYFCASSLDGSGANVLTFGAGSRLTVL.

The genes are TRBV7-7 and TRBJ2-1; the match to TRBD2 covers 7 bases. CDR1 and CDR2 from the germline V gene are SSHAT and FNYEAQ (reference sequence). The length of the CDR3 is 15 residues. J was trimmed by 2 bases and V by 5 bases; bases with no gene match: 6. The CDR3 DNA reads TGTGCCAGCAGCCCGACTAGCAACCCCTACAATGAGCAGTTCTTC. Encoded protein: CASSPTSNPYNEQFF.

This clone was seen a few times. The chain has TRBV5-4 and TRBJ1-2, with a tentative D call TRBD1 (5 bases). V was shortened by 2 bases and J by 6 bases, with 14 bases between the two germline ends. Per the germline V gene, CDR1 is SGHNT and CDR2 is YYREEE (reference sequence). The CDR3 runs to 14 residues. The CDR3 is CASSFPGRMDGYTF. In DNA form, the CDR3 reads TGTGCCAGCAGCTTCCCAGGGAGAATGGATGGCTACACCTTC.

V gene TRBV10-3 combines with J gene TRBJ1-6, with TRBD1 as a possible D gene (6 bases). Trimming stripped 6 bases from V and 8 bases from J, with 11 bases between. CDR1 and CDR2 (germline): ENHRY, SYGVKD. The CDR3 contains 13 residues. The CDR3 spells CAIRATGDSPLHF. In DNA form, the CDR3 reads TGTGCCATCAGAGCGACAGGCGATTCACCCCTCCACTTT.

The V gene is TRBV7-9, the J gene TRBJ2-3; the D is unclear. Looked up from germline, CDR1 is SEHNR and CDR2 is FQNEAQ (reference sequence). CDR3 size: 15 residues. Trimming removed 0 bases at V and 2 bases at J, with 9 bases between. CDR3 sequence (DNA): TGTGCCAGCAGCTTAGCGCTAGTTCCCACAGATACGCAGTATTTT. Protein product: CASSLALVPTDTQYF.

Here the CDR3 DNA reads TGTGCCAGCAGCAAAGCGTCGGGGGAGAATGAAAAACTGTTTTTT. Protein: CASSKASGENEKLFF. The chain uses TRBV21-1 and TRBJ1-4. TRBV21-1 is flagged as a pseudogene. The CDR3 is 15 residues long.

The chain has TRBV19 and TRBJ2-1; D not certain. The CDR3 spans 15 residues. V was clipped by 5 bases and J by 0 bases, with 11 bases between them. Germline lookup yields CDR1 LNHDA and CDR2 SQIVND (reference sequence). The CDR3 sequence is CASSPRHSSYNEQFF. The CDR3 DNA follows: TGTGCCAGTAGTCCCCGACACAGCTCCTACAATGAGCAGTTCTTC.

This rearrangement joins TRBV6-1 to TRBJ1-2; D perhaps matches TRBD1 (5 bases). Trimming pared 8 bases from V and 4 bases from J, leaving 8 bases between. The germline gives CDR1 MNHNS, CDR2 SASEGT. The CDR3 consists of 11 residues. Written as DNA, the CDR3 is TGTGCCAGCGGGGGACCCTATGGCTACACCTTC. Amino acids: CASGGPYGYTF.